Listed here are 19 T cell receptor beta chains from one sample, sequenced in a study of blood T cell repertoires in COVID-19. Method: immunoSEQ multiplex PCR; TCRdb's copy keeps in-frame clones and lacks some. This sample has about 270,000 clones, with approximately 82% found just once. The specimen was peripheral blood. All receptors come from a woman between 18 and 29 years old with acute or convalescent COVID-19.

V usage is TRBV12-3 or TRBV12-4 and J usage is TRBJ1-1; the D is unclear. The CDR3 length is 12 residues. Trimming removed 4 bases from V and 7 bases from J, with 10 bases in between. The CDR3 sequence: CASSSLGSEAFF. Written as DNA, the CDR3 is TGTGCCAGCAGTTCCTTGGGGAGTGAAGCTTTCTTT.

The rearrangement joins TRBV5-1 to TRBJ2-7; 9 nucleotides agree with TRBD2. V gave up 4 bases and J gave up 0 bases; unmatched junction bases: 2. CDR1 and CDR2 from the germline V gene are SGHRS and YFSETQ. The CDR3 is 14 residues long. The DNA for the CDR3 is TGCGCCAGCAGCATTAGCGGGAGCTCCTACGAGCAGTACTTC. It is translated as CASSISGSSYEQYF. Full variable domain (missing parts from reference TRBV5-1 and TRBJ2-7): KAGVTQTPRYLIKTRGQQVTLSCSPISGHRSVSWYQQTPGQGLQFLFEYFSETQRNKGNFPGRFSGRQFSNSRSEMNVSTLELGDSALYLCASSISGSSYEQYFGPGTRLTVT.

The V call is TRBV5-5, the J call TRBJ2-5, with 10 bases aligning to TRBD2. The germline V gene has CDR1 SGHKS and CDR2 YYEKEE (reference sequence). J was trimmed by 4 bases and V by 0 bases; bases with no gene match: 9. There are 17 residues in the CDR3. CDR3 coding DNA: TGTGCCAGCAGCTTGGGGGTAGCGGGAGGCGCCTCAGAGACCCAGTACTTC. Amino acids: CASSLGVAGGASETQYF.

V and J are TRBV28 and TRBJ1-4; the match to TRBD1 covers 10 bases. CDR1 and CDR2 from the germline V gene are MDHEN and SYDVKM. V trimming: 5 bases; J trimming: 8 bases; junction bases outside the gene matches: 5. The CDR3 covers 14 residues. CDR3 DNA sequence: TGTGCCAGCAGTGGGGGACAGGGGTGGGAAAAACTGTTTTTT. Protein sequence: CASSGGQGWEKLFF.

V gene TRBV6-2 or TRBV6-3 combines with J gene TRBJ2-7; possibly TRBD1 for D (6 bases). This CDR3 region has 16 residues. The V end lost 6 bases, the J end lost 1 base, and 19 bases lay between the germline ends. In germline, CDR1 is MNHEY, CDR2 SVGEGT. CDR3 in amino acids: CASSGSDRPISYEQYF. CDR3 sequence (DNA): TGTGCCAGCAGCGGGTCCGACAGGCCAATTTCCTACGAGCAGTACTTC.

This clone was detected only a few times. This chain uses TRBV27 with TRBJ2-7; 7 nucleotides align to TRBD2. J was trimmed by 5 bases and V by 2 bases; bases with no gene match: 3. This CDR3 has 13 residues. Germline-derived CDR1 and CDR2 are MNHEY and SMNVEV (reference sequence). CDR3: CASSLGLDHEQYF. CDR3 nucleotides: TGTGCCAGCAGTTTAGGACTAGACCACGAGCAGTACTTC.

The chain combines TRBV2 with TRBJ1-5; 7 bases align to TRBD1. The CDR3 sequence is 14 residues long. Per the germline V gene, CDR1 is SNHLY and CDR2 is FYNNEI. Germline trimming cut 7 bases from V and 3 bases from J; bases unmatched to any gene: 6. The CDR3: CASTPRGLNQPQHF. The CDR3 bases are TGTGCCAGCACCCCGAGGGGGCTCAATCAGCCCCAGCATTTT.

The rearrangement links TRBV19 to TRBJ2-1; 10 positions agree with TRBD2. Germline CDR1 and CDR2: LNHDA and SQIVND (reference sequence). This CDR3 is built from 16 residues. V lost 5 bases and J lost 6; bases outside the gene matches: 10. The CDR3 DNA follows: TGTGCCAGTAGTCCTACCTTAGCGGGAGGCCTCAATGAGCAGTTCTTC. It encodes CASSPTLAGGLNEQFF.

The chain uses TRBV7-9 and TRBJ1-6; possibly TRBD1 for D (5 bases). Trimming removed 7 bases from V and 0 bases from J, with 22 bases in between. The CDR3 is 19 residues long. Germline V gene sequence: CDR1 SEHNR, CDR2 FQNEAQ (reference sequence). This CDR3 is CASIDFTGGQSSYNSPLHF. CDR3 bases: TGTGCCAGCATCGACTTCACGGGGGGTCAGAGCTCCTATAATTCACCCCTCCACTTT.

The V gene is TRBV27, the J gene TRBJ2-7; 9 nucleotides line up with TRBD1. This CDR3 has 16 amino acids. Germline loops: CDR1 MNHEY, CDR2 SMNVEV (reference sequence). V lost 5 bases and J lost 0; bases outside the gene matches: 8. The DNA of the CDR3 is TGTGCCAGCAGTGGGGGGACAGGGAGGAGCTCCTACGAGCAGTACTTC. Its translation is CASSGGTGRSSYEQYF.

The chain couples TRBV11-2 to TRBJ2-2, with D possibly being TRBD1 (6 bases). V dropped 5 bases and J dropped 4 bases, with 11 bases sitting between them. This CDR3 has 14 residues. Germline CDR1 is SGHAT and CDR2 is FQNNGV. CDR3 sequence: CASSTGQSTGELFF. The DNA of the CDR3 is TGTGCCAGCAGCACCGGACAGAGCACCGGGGAGCTGTTTTTT. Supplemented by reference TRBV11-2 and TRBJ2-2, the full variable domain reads EAGVAQSPRYKIIEKRQSVAFWCNPISGHATLYWYQQILGQGPKLLIQFQNNGVVDDSQLPKDRFSAERLKGVDSTLKIQPAKLEDSAVYLCASSTGQSTGELFFGEGSRLTVL.

The CDR3 region is CAWSPERGSLHF. The CDR3 DNA sequence: TGTGCCTGGAGTCCGGAACGCGGGTCCCTCCACTTT. The chain links TRBV30 to TRBJ1-6, with D uncertain. The CDR3 has 12 residues. Germline V gene data show CDR1 as GTSNPN and CDR2 as SVGIG (reference sequence). Trimming pared 2 bases from V and 14 bases from J, leaving 13 bases between.

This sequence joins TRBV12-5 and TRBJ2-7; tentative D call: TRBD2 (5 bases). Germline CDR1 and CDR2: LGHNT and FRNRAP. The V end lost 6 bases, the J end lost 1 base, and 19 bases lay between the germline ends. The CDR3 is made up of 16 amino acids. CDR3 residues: CASGWRAAKVSYEQYF. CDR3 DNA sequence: TGTGCTAGTGGCTGGCGGGCAGCCAAAGTGTCCTACGAGCAGTACTTC.

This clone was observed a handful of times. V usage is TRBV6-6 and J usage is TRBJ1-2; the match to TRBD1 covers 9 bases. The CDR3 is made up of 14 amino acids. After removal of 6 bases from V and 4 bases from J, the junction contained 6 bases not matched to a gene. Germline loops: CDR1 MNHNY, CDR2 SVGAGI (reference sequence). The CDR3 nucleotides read TGTGCCAGCAGGCAAGGGACAGGGACCTATGGCTACACCTTC. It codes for CASRQGTGTYGYTF.

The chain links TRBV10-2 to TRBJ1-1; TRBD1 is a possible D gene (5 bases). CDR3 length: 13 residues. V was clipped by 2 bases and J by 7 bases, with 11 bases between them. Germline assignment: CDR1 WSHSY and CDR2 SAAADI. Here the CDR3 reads CASSEGAKYEAFF. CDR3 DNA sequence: TGCGCCAGCAGTGAGGGGGCGAAGTATGAAGCTTTCTTT.

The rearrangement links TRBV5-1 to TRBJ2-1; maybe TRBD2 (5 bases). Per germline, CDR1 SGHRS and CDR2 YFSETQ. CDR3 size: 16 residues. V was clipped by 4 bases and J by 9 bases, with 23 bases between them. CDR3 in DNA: TGCGCCAGCAGCGACGATGGGAGACTAACTTCGAGTGAGCAGTTCTTC. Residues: CASSDDGRLTSSEQFF.

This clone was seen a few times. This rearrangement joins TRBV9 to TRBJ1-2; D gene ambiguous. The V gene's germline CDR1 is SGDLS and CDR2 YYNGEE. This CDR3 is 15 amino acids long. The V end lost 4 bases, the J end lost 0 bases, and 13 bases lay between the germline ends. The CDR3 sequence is CASSPTHRTNYGYTF. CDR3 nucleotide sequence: TGTGCCAGCAGCCCAACTCACAGAACTAACTATGGCTACACCTTC. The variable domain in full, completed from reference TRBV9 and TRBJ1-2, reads DSGVTQTPKHLITATGQRVTLRCSPRSGDLSVYWYQQSLDQGLQFLIQYYNGEERAKGNILERFSAQQFPDLHSELNLSSLELGDSALYFCASSPTHRTNYGYTFGSGTRLTVV.

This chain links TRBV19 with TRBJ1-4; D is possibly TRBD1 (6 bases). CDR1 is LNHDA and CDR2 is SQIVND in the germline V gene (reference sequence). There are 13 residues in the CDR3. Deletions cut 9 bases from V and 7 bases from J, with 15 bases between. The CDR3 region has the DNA TGTGCCAGCTCCAGAAGACAGGTTGAAAAACTGTTTTTT. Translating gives CASSRRQVEKLFF.

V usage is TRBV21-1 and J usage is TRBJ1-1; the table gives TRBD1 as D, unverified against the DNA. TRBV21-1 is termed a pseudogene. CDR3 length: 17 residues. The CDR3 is CASKKGGSRQMNTEAFF. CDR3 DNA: TGTGCCAGCAAAAAGGGTGGCAGCAGACAGATGAACACTGAAGCTTTCTTT.